This T cell receptor beta chain was observed in a study of CD8+ T cells in alopecia areata. Study-level background: Twice daily, treated patients received 5 to 10 mg of oral tofacitinib.

As for this clone: The target antigen is unknown.

Germline V gene data show CDR1 as SGDLS and CDR2 as YYNGEE. This CDR3 has 15 residues. Trimming cost V 0 bases and J 2 bases, with 11 bases left between them. Whole-study findings and limits: It was lesional scalp, especially alopecia totalis/universalis, that showed higher clonality than normal scalp.

The treatment: oral pan-JAK inhibitor, 5-10 mg twice daily. RNA extraction and reverse transcription yielded cDNA as sequencing template. TCRdb's table, derived via immunoSEQ multiplex PCR, lists solely in-frame clones and lacks some. The data hold around 100,000 clones, with around 50% observed a single time. The chain links TRBV9 to TRBJ2-5, with D maybe TRBD2 (6 bases). The source of this sequence is a human donor with alopecia areata. The sample in question was CD8+ T cells sorted from blood, obtained at week 24, from a patient treated with tofacitinib. CDR3 in DNA: TGTGCCAGCAGCGTAGCCGGCGGGATACAAGAGACCCAGTACTTC. This gives the protein CASSVAGGIQETQYF.